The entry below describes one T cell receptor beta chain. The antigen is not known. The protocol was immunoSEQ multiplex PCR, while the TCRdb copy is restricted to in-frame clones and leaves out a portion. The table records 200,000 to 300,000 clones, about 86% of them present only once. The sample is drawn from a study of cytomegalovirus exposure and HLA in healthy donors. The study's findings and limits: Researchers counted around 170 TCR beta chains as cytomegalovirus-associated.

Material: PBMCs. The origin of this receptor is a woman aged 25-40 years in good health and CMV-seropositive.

The CDR3 region is CASSASLDPRGTDTQYF. The CDR3 nucleotides read TGTGCCAGCAGCGCTTCCCTGGATCCGAGGGGCACAGATACGCAGTATTTT. The chain employs TRBV9 and TRBJ2-3; possibly TRBD2 for D (5 bases). Germline V CDR1 and CDR2: SGDLS, YYNGEE. The germline V and J ends were trimmed by 3 bases and 1 base, with 18 bases remaining between them. The length of the CDR3 is 17 residues.